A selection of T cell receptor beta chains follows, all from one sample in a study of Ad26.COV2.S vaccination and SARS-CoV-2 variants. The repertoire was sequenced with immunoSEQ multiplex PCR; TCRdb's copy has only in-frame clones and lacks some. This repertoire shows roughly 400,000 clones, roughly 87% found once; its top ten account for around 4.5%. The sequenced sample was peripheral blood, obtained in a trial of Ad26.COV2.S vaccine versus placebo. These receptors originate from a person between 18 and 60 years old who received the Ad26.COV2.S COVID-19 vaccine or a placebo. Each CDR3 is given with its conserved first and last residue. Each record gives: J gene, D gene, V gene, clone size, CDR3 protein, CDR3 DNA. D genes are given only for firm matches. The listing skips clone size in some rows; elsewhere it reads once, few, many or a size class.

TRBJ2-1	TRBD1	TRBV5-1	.	CASHWDSSPTGEQFF	TGCGCCAGCCACTGGGACAGTAGCCCCACGGGTGAGCAGTTCTTC
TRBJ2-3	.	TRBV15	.	CATSREAVTDTQYF	TGTGCCACCAGCAGAGAAGCGGTAACAGATACGCAGTATTTT
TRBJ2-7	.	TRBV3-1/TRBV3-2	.	CASSHARQTLF	TGTGCCAGCAGCCATGCTCGGCAGACCCTGTTC
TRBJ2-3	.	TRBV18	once	CASSTGPQATDTQYF	TGTGCCAGTTCTACGGGCCCCCAGGCTACAGATACGCAGTATTTT
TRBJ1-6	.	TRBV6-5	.	CASSAGQNYNSPLHF	TGTGCCAGCAGCGCCGGGCAGAATTATAATTCACCCCTCCACTTT
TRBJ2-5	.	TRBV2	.	CAYRGSWETQYF	TGTGCCTACCGGGGGAGTTGGGAGACCCAGTACTTC
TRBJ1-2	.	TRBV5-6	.	CASSLGSGPYGYTF	TGTGCCAGCAGCTTGGGGTCAGGCCCCTATGGCTACACCTTC
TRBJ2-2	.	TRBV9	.	CASSPPGSYPPGELFF	TGTGCCAGCAGCCCCCCCGGCTCGTATCCGCCCGGGGAGCTGTTTTTT
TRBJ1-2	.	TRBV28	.	CASSFDRNYGYTF	TGTGCCAGCAGTTTCGACAGGAACTATGGCTACACCTTC
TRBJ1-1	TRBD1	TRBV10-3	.	CAISESDRGGEAFF	TGTGCCATCAGTGAGTCTGACAGGGGAGGTGAAGCTTTCTTT
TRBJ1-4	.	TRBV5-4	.	CASSLSGSTNEKLFF	TGTGCCAGCAGCTTAAGCGGTTCAACTAATGAAAAACTGTTTTTT
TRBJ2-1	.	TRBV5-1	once	CASSSTGTSYNEQFF	TGCGCCAGCAGCTCAACCGGGACGTCCTACAATGAGCAGTTCTTC
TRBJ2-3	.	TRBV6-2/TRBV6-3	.	CASSQRRSGTDTQYF	TGTGCCAGCAGTCAAAGGAGGTCTGGCACAGATACGCAGTATTTT
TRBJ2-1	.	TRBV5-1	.	CASSPNLNNEQFF	TGCGCCAGCAGCCCCAACCTAAACAATGAGCAGTTCTTC
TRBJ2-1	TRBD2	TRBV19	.	CASRGTSGSSYNEQFF	TGTGCCAGTAGAGGGACTAGCGGGAGCTCCTACAATGAGCAGTTCTTC
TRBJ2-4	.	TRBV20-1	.	CSATDRDRAKNIQYF	TGCAGTGCTACTGACCGGGACCGAGCCAAAAACATTCAGTACTTC
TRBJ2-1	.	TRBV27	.	CASSIPEQFF	TGTGCCAGCAGTATCCCTGAGCAGTTCTTC
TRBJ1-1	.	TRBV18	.	CASSPQGTEAFF	TGTGCCAGCTCCCCCCAGGGGACTGAAGCTTTCTTT
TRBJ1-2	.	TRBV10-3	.	CAISLDGGYGYTF	TGTGCCATCAGTCTAGATGGGGGCTATGGCTACACCTTC
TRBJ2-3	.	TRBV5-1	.	CASSLSTGDTQYF	TGCGCCAGCAGCCTTAGTACGGGAGACACGCAGTATTTT
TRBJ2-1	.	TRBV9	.	CASSVDGYNEQFF	TGTGCCAGCAGCGTAGACGGATACAATGAGCAGTTCTTC
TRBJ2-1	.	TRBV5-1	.	CASSLSWLGEQFF	TGCGCCAGCAGCTTGAGTTGGCTGGGGGAGCAGTTCTTC
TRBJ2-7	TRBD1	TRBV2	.	CASRATGVYEQYF	TGTGCCAGCAGGGCGACAGGGGTGTACGAGCAGTACTTC
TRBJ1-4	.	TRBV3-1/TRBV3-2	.	CASSPAKRDEKLFF	TGTGCCAGCAGCCCAGCTAAAAGGGATGAAAAACTGTTTTTT
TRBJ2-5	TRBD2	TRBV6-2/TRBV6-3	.	CASSSGGTQETQYF	TGTGCCAGCAGCTCGGGGGGGACACAAGAGACCCAGTACTTC
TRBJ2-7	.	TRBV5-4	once	CASSTSSNYEQYF	TGTGCCAGCAGTACGAGTTCTAATTACGAGCAGTACTTC
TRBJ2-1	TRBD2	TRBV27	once	CASSLSSGGGINEQFF	TGTGCCAGCAGTTTATCTTCGGGGGGAGGGATAAATGAGCAGTTCTTC
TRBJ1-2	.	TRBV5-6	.	CASSLDDFGQHSGYTF	TGTGCCAGCAGCTTGGACGATTTTGGACAGCATAGTGGCTACACCTTC
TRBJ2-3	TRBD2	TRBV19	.	CASSPDPSGSFVDTQYF	TGTGCCAGTAGTCCCGACCCTAGCGGGAGTTTCGTAGATACGCAGTATTTT
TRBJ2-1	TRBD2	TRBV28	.	CAGGGAPNPQFF	TGTGCCGGGGGGGGAGCCCCGAATCCGCAGTTCTTC
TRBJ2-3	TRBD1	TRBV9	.	CASSGLGTGNADTQYF	TGTGCCAGCAGCGGGTTGGGGACAGGGAACGCAGATACGCAGTATTTT
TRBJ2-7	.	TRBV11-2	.	CASSPNGRGPRYEQYF	TGTGCCAGCAGCCCTAACGGCCGGGGGCCTAGGTACGAGCAGTACTTC
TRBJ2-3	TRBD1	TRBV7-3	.	CASSLRDRDAQYF	TGTGCCAGCAGCTTAAGGGACAGGGATGCGCAGTATTTT
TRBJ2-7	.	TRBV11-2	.	CASSLARSYEQYF	TGTGCCAGCAGCTTGGCGCGCTCCTACGAGCAGTACTTC
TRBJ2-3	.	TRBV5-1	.	CASSDGQYSTDTQYF	TGCGCCAGCAGCGATGGGCAGTATAGCACAGATACGCAGTATTTT
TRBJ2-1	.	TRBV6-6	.	CASSYSGEQFF	TGTGCCAGCAGTTACAGCGGTGAGCAGTTCTTC
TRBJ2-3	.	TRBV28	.	CASSLDKSTDTQYF	TGTGCCAGCAGTTTAGACAAGTCCACAGATACGCAGTATTTT
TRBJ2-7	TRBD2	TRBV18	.	CASSPGLAGASEQYF	TGTGCCAGCTCACCCGGACTAGCGGGAGCTAGCGAGCAGTACTTC
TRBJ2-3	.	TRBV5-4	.	CASSSAGRTDTQYF	TGTGCCAGCAGCTCGGCAGGTCGCACAGATACGCAGTATTTT
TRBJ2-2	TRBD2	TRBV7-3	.	CASSPLGLAGGELFF	TGTGCCAGCAGCCCGCTGGGACTAGCAGGCGGGGAGCTGTTTTTT
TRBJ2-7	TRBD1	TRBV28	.	CASSASTGGRRKYF	TGTGCCAGCAGTGCATCGACAGGGGGCAGGAGGAAGTACTTC
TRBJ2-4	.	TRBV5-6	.	CASSLREIVAKNIQYF	TGTGCCAGCAGCTTGAGGGAAATTGTGGCCAAAAACATTCAGTACTTC
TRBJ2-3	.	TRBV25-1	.	CASSESLLTDTQYF	TGTGCCAGCAGTGAATCCCTCCTCACAGATACGCAGTATTTT
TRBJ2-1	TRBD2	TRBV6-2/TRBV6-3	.	CASSDGTSGRRRGNEQFF	TGTGCCAGCAGTGACGGGACTAGCGGGAGAAGGAGGGGAAATGAGCAGTTCTTC
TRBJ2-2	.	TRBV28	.	CASSFGPAGELFF	TGTGCCAGCAGTTTTGGACCGGCCGGGGAGCTGTTTTTT
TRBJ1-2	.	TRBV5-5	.	CASSLEPGTGYTF	TGTGCCAGCAGCTTGGAGCCGGGGACTGGCTACACCTTC
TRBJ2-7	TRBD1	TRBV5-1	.	CASSFPRHDRASASGHEQYF	TGCGCCAGCAGCTTTCCCCGTCATGACAGGGCAAGTGCCTCCGGGCACGAGCAGTACTTC
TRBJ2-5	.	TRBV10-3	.	CAIGHDQETQYF	TGTGCCATCGGACACGACCAAGAGACCCAGTACTTC
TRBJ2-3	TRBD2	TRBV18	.	CASSPSGRPADTQYF	TGTGCCAGCTCACCTAGCGGGAGGCCAGCAGATACGCAGTATTTT
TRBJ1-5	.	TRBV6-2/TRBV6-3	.	CASSYSWLWQPQHF	TGTGCCAGCAGTTACTCTTGGCTCTGGCAGCCCCAGCATTTT
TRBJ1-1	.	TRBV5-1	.	CASSTRGNTEAFF	TGCGCCAGCAGCACCAGGGGGAACACTGAAGCTTTCTTT
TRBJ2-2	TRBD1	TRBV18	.	CASSRPGTGGTGELFF	TGTGCCAGCTCACGACCCGGGACAGGGGGCACCGGGGAGCTGTTTTTT